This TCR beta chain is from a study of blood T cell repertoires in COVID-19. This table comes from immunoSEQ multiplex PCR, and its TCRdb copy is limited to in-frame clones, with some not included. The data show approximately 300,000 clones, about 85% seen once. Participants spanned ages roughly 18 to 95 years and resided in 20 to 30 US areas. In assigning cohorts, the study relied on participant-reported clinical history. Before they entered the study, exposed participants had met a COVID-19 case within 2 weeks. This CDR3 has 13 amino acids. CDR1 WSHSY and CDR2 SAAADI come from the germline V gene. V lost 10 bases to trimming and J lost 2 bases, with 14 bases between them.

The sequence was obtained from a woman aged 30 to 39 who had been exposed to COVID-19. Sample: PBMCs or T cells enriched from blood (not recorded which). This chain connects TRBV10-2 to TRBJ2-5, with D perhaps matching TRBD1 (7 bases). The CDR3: CATRDSGQETQYF. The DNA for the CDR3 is TGCGCCACACGGGACAGCGGGCAAGAGACCCAGTACTTC.